This T cell receptor beta chain was recovered during a study of blood T cell repertoires in COVID-19. Whole-study context: From T cells, B-cell-depleted T cells, or PBMCs came the material, which was cDNA or gDNA.

Sequenced by immunoSEQ multiplex PCR; TCRdb stores in-frame clones only, minus some. The data hold over 150,000 clones, with roughly nine tenths observed a single time. The J segment lost 2 bases and the V segment lost 0 bases, leaving 4 bases of the junction unmatched. The CDR3 length is 17 residues. Germline CDR1 and CDR2: SGHDN and FVKESK. The origin of this receptor is a man aged 25 to 40 with acute or convalescent COVID-19. The J gene is TRBJ2-5, the V gene TRBV14, with 12 bases lining up with TRBD2. Sequenced sample: peripheral blood. Written as DNA, the CDR3 is TGTGCCAGCAGCCAAGAATTGACTAGCGGGAGACAAGAGACCCAGTACTTC. Its protein product is CASSQELTSGRQETQYF.